These 7 T cell receptor beta chains were sequenced from one sample in a study of blood T cells in healthy people across ages. PCR was performed a second time for 7 to 11 cycles using a sample-barcoded 5' primer and a J-beta primer mix. Via MiXCR, TCRdb re-called the 5' RACE reads, giving one row per CDR3 protein. The sample yields about 1.1 million distinct CDR3 sequences, more than 30% seen once. Material for sequencing was blood. The receptor set was obtained from a man between 18 and 35 years old in good health.

This clonotype showed up just a few times. The chain links TRBV9 to TRBJ2-1, with 9 positions matching TRBD2. This CDR3 contains 16 residues. The V and J ends lost 0 bases and 8 bases, in that order; junction bases with no gene match: 9. CDR1 is SGDLS and CDR2 is YYNGEE in the germline V gene. The CDR3 DNA reads as TGTGCCAGCAGCGTAGTAGGTAGCGGGGGATTGGATGAGCAGTTCTTC. It codes for CASSVVGSGGLDEQFF.

This chain joins TRBV15 and TRBJ2-2; a weak D match, TRBD2 (6 bases). This CDR3 has 13 amino acids. The germline V and J ends were trimmed by 4 bases and 6 bases, with 9 bases remaining between them. Germline V CDR1 and CDR2: LNHNV, YYDKDF (reference sequence). The CDR3 bases are TGTGCCACCAGCACCCGGGACTCCGGGGAGCTGTTTTTT. This codes for CATSTRDSGELFF.

As to this clonotype: This may stem from a read error, because a much larger clone lies one nucleotide away. V and J are TRBV2 and TRBJ1-2; D is unresolved. CDR1 and CDR2 from the germline V gene are SNHLY and FYNNEI. This CDR3 is built from 13 residues. CDR3 in amino acids: CASSEAYSYDYTF. Here the CDR3 DNA reads TGTGCCAGCAGTGAGGCCTATTCCTATGACTACACCTTC.

This clonotype showed up just a few times. V usage is TRBV20-1 and J usage is TRBJ1-4; D not resolved. The V end lost 2 bases, the J end lost 5 bases, and 9 bases lay between the germline ends. The CDR3 is 13 residues long. Germline V gene lookup returns CDR1 DFQATT and CDR2 SNEGSKA (reference sequence). For the CDR3, the DNA is TGCAGTGCTAGACAAGACACGAATGAAAAACTGTTTTTT. This gives the protein CSARQDTNEKLFF.

V usage is TRBV4-1 and J usage is TRBJ1-1, with D unresolved. Between the trimmed V and J ends, which lost 2 bases and 2 bases, there was a span of 6 bases. The CDR3 consists of 13 residues. Germline CDR1 reads MGHRA; CDR2 reads YSYEKL. The CDR3, as DNA: TGCGCCAGCAGCCAAAACACCAACACTGAAGCTTTCTTT. Translation gives CASSQNTNTEAFF.

The rearrangement joins TRBV7-2 to TRBJ1-4, with 9 bases lining up with TRBD1. The CDR3 extends over 15 amino acids. Per germline, CDR1 SGHTA and CDR2 FQGNSA. Trimming cost V 5 bases and J 5 bases; bases outside gene matches: 6. The CDR3 loop is CASSPDRGTNEKLFF. The CDR3 DNA reads TGTGCCAGCAGCCCGGACAGGGGCACCAATGAAAAACTGTTTTTT.

The chain couples TRBV7-2 to TRBJ2-3; D is perhaps TRBD1 (6 bases). CDR1 and CDR2 from the germline V gene are SGHTA and FQGNSA. V gave up 2 bases and J gave up 0 bases, with 15 bases separating them. The CDR3 is made up of 17 amino acids. In DNA form, the CDR3 reads TGTGCCAGCAGCTTAACAGGGTCACGCGGCAGCACAGATACGCAGTATTTT. Protein sequence: CASSLTGSRGSTDTQYF.